This record looks at one TCR beta chain sequence and its context. This sample was taken from a study of blood T cell repertoires in COVID-19. Study as a whole: PBMCs, B-cell-depleted T cells, or T cells provided the cDNA or gDNA that made up the material.

The V and J ends lost 3 bases and 10 bases, in that order; junction bases with no gene match: 7. Germline CDR1 reads MNHEY; CDR2 reads SMNVEV (reference sequence). The CDR3 sequence is 15 residues long. In the authors' workflow: Reference gene primer amplification yielded estimated nucleated cell counts. TCRdb keeps only in-frame clones here, not all; method: immunoSEQ multiplex PCR. V, J and clone size reflect that table, while D and trimming were determined from the DNA. The sample contains fewer than 250,000 clones, about four fifths of which appear only once. The TCR was taken from a man aged 50 or older with acute or convalescent COVID-19. The sample comprised peripheral blood. The V gene is TRBV27, the J gene TRBJ1-6, with 9 bases that match TRBD1. In DNA form, the CDR3 reads TGTGCCAGCAGTTTTGGGGACAGGGATTGGTCACCCCTCCACTTT. Encoded protein: CASSFGDRDWSPLHF.